This T cell receptor (beta chain) came from a study of T cells in Graves' hyperthyroidism and ophthalmopathy. There were TCR beta CDR3 regions amplified from RNA transcripts. The primer set for the first-round RT-PCR of the TCR CDR3 was HTBI. TCRdb independently ran MiXCR on the multiplex PCR reads; one entry per CDR3 protein. The sample yields fewer than 400,000 distinct CDR3 sequences, 25% seen once. Germline CDR1 SNHLY, CDR2 FYNNEI. The CDR3 runs to 19 residues. Trimming removed 8 bases from V and 5 bases from J; junction bases left unmatched: 18. The specimen was blood. The rearrangement uses TRBV2 and TRBJ2-5; TRBD2 matches 15 bases. The sequence derives from a man aged 50-59 years with Graves' hyperthyroidism. The CDR3 DNA is TGTGCCAGCGGCGGGTGGACTAGCGGGAGGGCCGGTGGCGGGGAGACCCAGTACTTC. Translating it yields CASGGWTSGRAGGGETQYF.